What follows are 6 T cell receptor beta chains derived from one specimen sequenced in a study of cytomegalovirus exposure and HLA in healthy donors. Researchers ran the PCR with 60 Vbeta and 13 Jbeta primers. Assay: immunoSEQ multiplex PCR; the TCRdb copy retains only in-frame clones and omits some. Seen here are 200,000 or so clones, less than 90% observed once, and the top ten hold over 0.2%. Input material: PBMCs. The receptors originated from a girl in the first two years of life in good health and CMV-seronegative.

Concerning this clone: An end of the junction differs from the germline gene, which may be a read error. This chain joins TRBV7-9 and TRBJ1-3; possible D gene TRBD1, 6 bases. The germline V gene has CDR1 SEHNR and CDR2 FQNEAQ (reference sequence). This CDR3 spans 17 amino acids. CDR3 protein: CSSSLRRQGSSGNTIYF. CDR3 nucleotides: TGTTCCAGCAGCTTACGTCGGCAGGGGAGTTCTGGAAACACCATATATTTT. Combining the CDR3 with reference TRBV7-9 and TRBJ1-3 gives the whole variable domain DTGVSQNPRHKITKRGQNVTFRCDPISEHNRLYWYRQTLGQGPEFLTYFQNEAQLEKSRLLSDRFSAERPKGSFSTLEIQRTEQGDSAMYLCSSSLRRQGSSGNTIYFGEGSWLTVV.

The V and J genes are TRBV4-2 and TRBJ2-7; 12 bases fit TRBD2. CDR3 size: 16 residues. Trimming took 0 bases from V and 5 from J; bases not matched to a gene: 5. CDR1 is LGHNA, CDR2 YNFKEQ, per germline. The chain's CDR3 is CASSQDLAGGPHEQYF. CDR3 in DNA: TGTGCCAGCAGCCAAGATCTAGCGGGAGGGCCTCACGAGCAGTACTTC.

The V and J genes are TRBV30 and TRBJ2-1; 10 bases are a match to TRBD1. The CDR3 runs to 14 residues. V shed 2 bases, J shed 8 bases, and the junction held 6 bases outside the gene matches. Germline V lookup: CDR1 GTSNPN, CDR2 SVGIG (reference sequence). The CDR3 loop reads CAWSSGTGEDEQFF. As DNA, the CDR3 is TGTGCCTGGAGTTCCGGGACAGGGGAAGATGAGCAGTTCTTC. Based on the CDR3 plus reference TRBV30 and TRBJ2-1, the full variable domain is SQTIHQWPATLVQPVGSPLSLECTVEGTSNPNLYWYRQAAGRGLQLLFYSVGIGQISSEVPQNLSASRPQDRQFILSSKKLLLSDSGFYLCAWSSGTGEDEQFFGPGTRLTVL.

This clone is a singleton in its sample. The chain uses TRBV4-1 and TRBJ2-5, with D hard to call. The germline V gene has CDR1 MGHRA and CDR2 YSYEKL. V was cut by 1 base and J by 5 bases, with 11 bases left in between. The CDR3 runs 14 residues. CDR3 DNA: TGCGCCAGCAGCCAAGCTGTCGTTGCGGAGACCCAGTACTTC. It specifies CASSQAVVAETQYF.

The chain uses TRBV4-3 and TRBJ2-5; 9 bases fit TRBD2. The CDR3 runs 17 residues. CDR1 and CDR2 from the germline V gene are LGHNA and YSLEER. J gave up 4 bases and V 1 base, and 10 bases lay outside the gene matches. CDR3 DNA: TGCGCCAGCAGCCAAGGGGAGTCTAGCGGGATTGGAGAGACCCAGTACTTC. Residues: CASSQGESSGIGETQYF.

A few counts support this clone. The chain recombines TRBV7-2 with TRBJ2-3; TRBD1 aligns across 8 bases. Trimming took 5 bases from V and 3 from J; bases not matched to a gene: 10. Germline assignment: CDR1 SGHTA and CDR2 FQGNSA. The CDR3 contains 16 residues. The CDR3 DNA sequence: TGTGCCAGCAGCGGACGGACAGGGAGTGATACAGATACGCAGTATTTT. Its protein product is CASSGRTGSDTDTQYF.